This T cell receptor (beta chain) came from a study of blood T cell repertoires in COVID-19. Original handling: For nucleated cells, counts were estimated from reference gene primer amplification. Assay used: immunoSEQ multiplex PCR; TCRdb lists only in-frame clones, some missing. V and J calls plus clone size are reproduced from that table; the DNA served to infer D and trimming. The profile shows approximately 170,000 clones, 70% to 90% of them singletons. Individuals drawn from approximately 26 US areas were about 18 to 90 years old. The CDR3 is made up of 15 amino acids. CDR1 is LNHNV and CDR2 is YYDKDF in the germline V gene (reference sequence). J lost 4 bases, V lost 0 bases, and 4 bases had no gene match.

This rearrangement joins TRBV15 to TRBJ1-1, with 8 positions matching TRBD1. Specimen: PBMCs or T cells enriched from blood (not recorded which). The source of this sequence is a man between 35 and 55 years old who had recovered from COVID-19. For the CDR3, the DNA is TGTGCCACCAGCAGAGATCAGGGGGCGAGCACTGAAGCTTTCTTT. It yields the protein CATSRDQGASTEAFF.